This T cell receptor (beta chain) is drawn from a study of blood T cells in healthy people across ages. Study-level information: Using template switching, researchers captured about one barcoded beta molecule for each two T cells.

For this clonotype: As yet, its antigen is unknown.

V was cut by 8 bases and J by 3 bases, with 11 bases left in between. There are 13 residues in the CDR3. Germline assignment: CDR1 SGHAT and CDR2 FQNNGV. Sample-barcoded 5' priming and a J-beta primer mix drove a second PCR of about 6 to 11 cycles. Each CDR3 protein gets one entry after TCRdb re-called the 5' RACE reads with MiXCR. Of roughly 1,800,000 distinct CDR3 sequences in the sample, roughly 50% are singletons; the top ten hold 2.1%. Study conclusions and caveats: Relative to aged donors, long-lived donors carried more naive CD4+ cells and displayed higher diversity. Older age coincided with a roughly linear decline in TCR beta diversity per million T cells.

The chain uses TRBV11-2 and TRBJ2-1, with D maybe TRBD2 (6 bases). The sample taken for sequencing was blood. The receptor was derived from a woman aged 40-49 years in good health. The DNA for the CDR3 is TGTGCCAGCGGTGGGGGGAACTACAATGAGCAGTTCTTC. It encodes CASGGGNYNEQFF.